This T cell receptor beta chain was identified in a study of blood T cell repertoires in COVID-19. Methods used by the authors: Nucleated cell number was recorded as an estimate derived from reference gene primer amplification. Data came from immunoSEQ multiplex PCR; TCRdb stores just in-frame clones and leaves some out. That table furnishes V, J and clone size, whereas the DNA furnished D and trimming. The sample has about 55,000 clones, 75% to 95% seen once; the top ten hold about 6.5%. V lost 5 bases to trimming and J lost 2 bases, with 17 bases between them. Germline V CDR1 and CDR2: SEHNR, FQNEAQ (reference sequence). The CDR3 consists of 16 residues.

This TCR was recovered from a man aged 45-60 years with active COVID-19. The sample consisted of peripheral blood. This chain connects TRBV7-9 to TRBJ2-3; the D gene is possibly TRBD2 (6 bases). The CDR3 sequence is CASSPGDGEATDTQYF. The CDR3 nucleotides read TGTGCCAGCAGCCCGGGGGACGGAGAAGCCACAGATACGCAGTATTTT.